What follows are 27 T cell receptor beta chains derived from one specimen sequenced in a study of CD8+ T cells in alopecia areata (dated by TCRdb to between 2017 and 2018). In the paper's terms, the time point label means: about four weeks on oral tofacitinib. The treatment or condition tag for this specimen amounts to: oral pan-JAK inhibitor, 5-10 mg twice daily. Libraries were prepared through the immunoSEQ multiplex PCR assay. RNA was extracted from all samples and reverse transcribed into cDNA as template for TCR sequencing. This is the immuneACCESS table as TCRdb keeps it, with only in-frame sequences that have V and J called. A part of the clones is gone; compared with another copy, unresolved V genes explain less than half, and the rest is unexplained. A total of 90,000 to 150,000 clones appear in this sample, about half of them only once. Of the sample, roughly 0.5% falls within the top ten clones.

The sequencing used CD4+ T cells sorted from blood, collected at week 4, from a patient treated with tofacitinib. The receptors were sampled from a human donor with alopecia areata.

The gene calls are TRBV4-2 and TRBJ1-3; D gene unclear. The ends were cut back, 4 bases at V and 0 bases at J, with 7 bases in the middle. This CDR3 comprises 14 residues. Germline assignment: CDR1 LGHNA and CDR2 YNFKEQ. The CDR3 nucleotides read TGTGCCAGCAGCCCCGGCGGCTCTGGAAACACCATATATTTT. Its translation: CASSPGGSGNTIYF.

This clone appeared a single time. This sequence joins TRBV14 and TRBJ1-2; perhaps TRBD1 as D (6 bases). The V gene's germline CDR1 is SGHDN and CDR2 FVKESK. The CDR3 length is 11 residues. V dropped 8 bases and J dropped 8 bases, with 12 bases sitting between them. The CDR3 DNA reads TGTGCCAGCGGGGCGGGGGCCGGCTACACCTTC. This gives the protein CASGAGAGYTF.

There are a few counts of this clone. The V call is TRBV7-9, the J call TRBJ1-6; tentatively, D is TRBD1 (5 bases). V lost 7 bases and J 0 bases, leaving 16 bases between the germline ends. The CDR3 is 17 residues long. CDR1 and CDR2 from the germline V gene are SEHNR and FQNEAQ (reference sequence). CDR3 coding DNA: TGTGCCAGCACCTCCCGGGACTTCTCCTCCTATAATTCACCCCTCCACTTT. The encoded protein is CASTSRDFSSYNSPLHF.

This clone was counted once. One end of the junction fails to match germline, which may point to a read error. The sample has other DNA sequences that encode this CDR3 too. The J gene is TRBJ2-7, the V gene TRBV5-1; 8 nucleotides line up with TRBD1. This CDR3 is 14 amino acids long. The germline gives CDR1 SGHRS, CDR2 YFSETQ. CDR3 in DNA: TGCGCCAGCAGCTTGCAGCAGGGGGCCCACGAGCAGTATTTC. Its protein product is CASSLQQGAHEQYF. Supplemented by reference TRBV5-1 and TRBJ2-7, the full variable domain reads KAGVTQTPRYLIKTRGQQVTLSCSPISGHRSVSWYQQTPGQGLQFLFEYFSETQRNKGNFPGRFSGRQFSNSRSEMNVSTLELGDSALYLCASSLQQGAHEQYFGPGTRLTVT.

The chain recombines TRBV4-1 with TRBJ2-5, with D uncertain. Germline CDR1 and CDR2: MGHRA and YSYEKL. V lost 2 bases and J lost 1, with 5 bases in between. The CDR3 is 13 residues long. This CDR3 reads CASSQTIQETQYF. CDR3 bases: TGCGCCAGCAGCCAAACGATCCAAGAGACCCAGTACTTC.

This clone was observed once. This sequence joins TRBV5-1 and TRBJ2-5; 11 positions agree with TRBD1. CDR3 length: 14 amino acids. CDR1 and CDR2 (germline): SGHRS, YFSETQ. V dropped 4 bases and J dropped 2; count of bases not matched to a gene: 1. In nucleotides, the CDR3 is TGCGCCAGCAGCCGGGACAGGGGGCAAGAGACCCAGTACTTC. Protein: CASSRDRGQETQYF.

This clone was seen a few times. This sequence joins TRBV14 and TRBJ2-3, with TRBD1 matching 8 bases. This CDR3 has 14 amino acids. V gave up 5 bases and J gave up 4 bases; unmatched junction bases: 5. Germline values: CDR1 SGHDN, CDR2 FVKESK. CDR3 nucleotides: TGTGCCAGCAGCTCACCGACAGGGGCAGATACGCAGTATTTT. This gives the protein CASSSPTGADTQYF.

This clone has only a few counts. This chain joins TRBV9 and TRBJ2-1; 9 bases match TRBD2. The V and J ends lost 3 bases and 2 bases, in that order; junction bases with no gene match: 3. This CDR3 has 15 residues. CDR1 and CDR2 from the germline V gene are SGDLS and YYNGEE. CDR3 protein: CASSATSGTYNEQFF. The CDR3 DNA reads as TGTGCCAGCAGCGCGACTAGCGGTACCTACAATGAGCAGTTCTTC.

This clone was observed a handful of times. CDR3 coding DNA: TGCAGCGTTGCGTTCCGTTTAGTGGATCCCTATGGCTACACCTTC. Protein sequence: CSVAFRLVDPYGYTF. The V and J genes are TRBV29-1 and TRBJ1-2, with D uncertain. In germline, CDR1 is SQVTM, CDR2 ANQGSEA. V was trimmed by 4 bases and J by 4 bases, leaving 19 bases between them. The CDR3 sequence is 15 residues long.

In this sample, this clone turned up many times. This chain connects TRBV7-3 to TRBJ2-2; D remains ambiguous. The V end lost 1 base, the J end lost 0 bases, and 6 bases lay between the germline ends. The germline gives CDR1 SGHTA, CDR2 FQGTGA. CDR3 length: 15 residues. The CDR3 reads CASSLNPANTGELFF. The CDR3 coding sequence is TGTGCCAGCAGCTTAAACCCCGCGAACACCGGGGAGCTGTTTTTT. Variable domain in full (rest from reference TRBV7-3 and TRBJ2-2): GAGVSQTPSNKVTEKGKYVELRCDPISGHTALYWYRQSLGQGPEFLIYFQGTGAADDSGLPNDRFFAVRPEGSVSTLKIQRTERGDSAVYLCASSLNPANTGELFFGEGSRLTVL.

The chain recombines TRBV29-1 with TRBJ1-2; TRBD1 is a possible D gene (5 bases). Germline CDR1 is SQVTM and CDR2 is ANQGSEA. This CDR3 is 13 amino acids long. With 7 bases removed from V and 8 bases from J, the gap between germline ends came to 20 bases. This chain's CDR3 is CSAQVQRDLGYTF. The CDR3 coding sequence is TGCAGCGCCCAAGTTCAAAGGGACTTAGGCTACACCTTC.

This clone was picked up a small number of times. The rearrangement links TRBV5-1 to TRBJ1-5; D possibly corresponds to TRBD1 (5 bases). This CDR3 is 15 amino acids long. CDR1 and CDR2 from the germline V gene are SGHRS and YFSETQ. The germline V and J ends were trimmed by 0 bases and 4 bases, with 11 bases remaining between them. In DNA form, the CDR3 reads TGCGCCAGCAGCTTGGAGGGGACGGGTAATCAGCCCCAGCATTTT. This gives the protein CASSLEGTGNQPQHF.

This clone was picked up a small number of times. The chain is built from TRBV29-1 and TRBJ2-1, with 9 bases matching TRBD2. The CDR3 has 14 amino acids. Looked up from germline, CDR1 is SQVTM and CDR2 is ANQGSEA. V was clipped by 6 bases and J by 6 bases; unmatched bases: 9. The CDR3 DNA reads as TGCAGCGTGGGCGGGACTAGCCTATCCAATGAGCAGTTCTTC. Its translation is CSVGGTSLSNEQFF.

This clone has just a few counts. The CDR3 bases are TGCAGCGTTGAGGACAGGGGGCGCTCCGGGGAGCTGTTTTTT. The encoded protein is CSVEDRGRSGELFF. This rearrangement joins TRBV29-1 to TRBJ2-2; 11 positions agree with TRBD1. The CDR3 is 14 residues long. V lost 3 bases and J lost 6; bases outside the gene matches: 3. CDR1 is SQVTM and CDR2 is ANQGSEA in the germline V gene.

The V call is TRBV29-1, the J call TRBJ1-5; no reliable D call. The CDR3 extends over 12 amino acids. The V gene's germline CDR1 is SQVTM and CDR2 ANQGSEA. With 5 bases removed from V and 1 base from J, the gap between germline ends came to 6 bases. CDR3 in amino acids: CSVKRSNQPQHF. Here the CDR3 DNA reads TGCAGCGTTAAGAGAAGCAATCAGCCCCAGCATTTT.

As concerns this clone: Additional DNA sequences in this sample encode the identical CDR3. The V and J genes are TRBV5-1 and TRBJ2-1; D remains ambiguous. Trimming took 0 bases from V and 1 from J, leaving 2 bases between them. The CDR3 extends over 13 amino acids. Germline CDR1 SGHRS, CDR2 YFSETQ. Here the CDR3 DNA reads TGCGCCAGCAGCTTGGGATCCTACAATGAGCAGTTCTTC. It yields the protein CASSLGSYNEQFF.

This chain connects TRBV10-3 to TRBJ2-5; D remains unclear. This CDR3 comprises 12 residues. CDR1 is ENHRY and CDR2 is SYGVKD in the germline V gene. V dropped 6 bases and J dropped 5 bases, with 10 bases sitting between them. The CDR3 nucleotides read TGTGCCATCAGCCCCATTGGTGAGACCCAGTACTTC. Protein sequence: CAISPIGETQYF.

V and J are TRBV9 and TRBJ1-6; D unclear. The CDR3 runs to 16 residues. Germline loops: CDR1 SGDLS, CDR2 YYNGEE. With 0 bases removed from V and 9 bases from J, the gap between germline ends came to 16 bases. CDR3 in amino acids: CASSVEARSTASPLHF. Written as DNA, the CDR3 is TGTGCCAGCAGCGTAGAAGCTCGGTCGACGGCTTCACCCCTCCACTTT.

This rearrangement joins TRBV6-5 to TRBJ2-3, with unresolved D. The V end was cut by 11 bases, the J end by 2 bases, with 14 bases between. Germline V gene data show CDR1 as MNHEY and CDR2 as SVGAGI. The CDR3 is 13 amino acids. In DNA, the CDR3 is TGTGCCGCGTCAGGCCGCGACACAGATACGCAGTATTTT. Translation gives CAASGRDTDTQYF.

J is TRBJ2-1 and V is TRBV2, with TRBD2 identical over 7 bases. This CDR3 spans 15 amino acids. Per the germline V gene, CDR1 is SNHLY and CDR2 is FYNNEI. V lost 8 bases, J lost 6 bases, and 13 bases stayed unmatched. The CDR3 sequence: CASQGEGGWGNEQFF. CDR3 in DNA: TGTGCCAGCCAAGGGGAGGGAGGTTGGGGCAATGAGCAGTTCTTC.

This clone appeared a few times. The chain recombines TRBV5-5 with TRBJ2-2; 9 bases fit TRBD2. Unmatched junction bases numbered 17, after V lost 7 bases and J lost 4 bases. Per the germline V gene, CDR1 is SGHKS and CDR2 is YYEKEE (reference sequence). There are 18 residues in the CDR3. The CDR3 protein is CASAPGLAAYRGTGELFF. The CDR3 coding sequence is TGTGCCAGCGCACCGGGACTAGCAGCTTATCGGGGCACCGGGGAGCTGTTTTTT.

This chain links TRBV7-8 with TRBJ2-7, with D possibly being TRBD1 (6 bases). The V gene lost 5 bases and the J gene lost 4 bases, with 12 bases spanning the gap. The CDR3 is made up of 13 amino acids. Germline V gene sequence: CDR1 SGHVS, CDR2 FQNEAQ. The CDR3 DNA reads as TGTGCCAGCAGCCGGGACACGCTTTACGAGCAGTACTTC. Translating it yields CASSRDTLYEQYF.

The chain carries TRBV7-9 and TRBJ2-2; 10 bases are shared with TRBD2. This CDR3 is 16 amino acids long. With 1 base clipped from V and 1 base from J, the junction kept 0 bases outside the gene matches. Germline CDR1 and CDR2: SEHNR and FQNEAQ (reference sequence). This CDR3 reads CASSLGLAGNTGELFF. CDR3 coding DNA: TGTGCCAGCAGCTTAGGACTAGCGGGGAACACCGGGGAGCTGTTTTTT. The entire variable domain, with the rest obtained from reference TRBV7-9 and TRBJ2-2, is as follows: DTGVSQNPRHKITKRGQNVTFRCDPISEHNRLYWYRQTLGQGPEFLTYFQNEAQLEKSRLLSDRFSAERPKGSFSTLEIQRTEQGDSAMYLCASSLGLAGNTGELFFGEGSRLTVL.

The chain carries TRBV5-1 and TRBJ1-4; D call uncertain. Germline lookup yields CDR1 SGHRS and CDR2 YFSETQ. CDR3 length equals 15 residues. The germline V and J ends were trimmed by 3 bases and 5 bases, with 14 bases remaining between them. The CDR3: CASSSSAGQNEKLFF. CDR3 coding DNA: TGCGCCAGCAGCTCGTCAGCGGGTCAGAATGAAAAACTGTTTTTT.

CDR3 DNA sequence: TGTGCCAGCAGGGAACGGGGGACACTAAGTGGATCACCCCTCCACTTT. It is translated as CASRERGTLSGSPLHF. The chain carries TRBV6-1 and TRBJ1-6; maybe TRBD1 (6 bases). The CDR3 covers 16 residues. The germline CDR1 and CDR2 sequences are MNHNS and SASEGT. The ends were cut back, 6 bases at V and 10 bases at J, with 22 bases in the middle.

This chain's CDR3 is CSVVLSHTEAFF. The CDR3 coding sequence is TGCAGCGTTGTATTATCGCACACTGAAGCTTTCTTT. The genes are TRBV29-1 and TRBJ1-1; D gene ambiguous. CDR3 length: 12 amino acids. V dropped 4 bases and J dropped 3 bases, with 9 bases sitting between them. CDR1 and CDR2 from the germline V gene are SQVTM and ANQGSEA.

The chain recombines TRBV4-1 with TRBJ2-3, with D perhaps matching TRBD1 or TRBD2 (5 bases each). From germline, CDR1 is MGHRA and CDR2 YSYEKL. With 5 bases removed from V and 6 bases from J, the gap between germline ends came to 15 bases. The CDR3 is made up of 14 amino acids. The CDR3 reads CASSKQEVLDTQYF. In DNA form, the CDR3 reads TGCGCCAGCAGCAAACAGGAGGTTCTTGATACGCAGTATTTT.